The 5 T cell receptor beta chains given below trace back to one sample, sequenced in a study of PD-L1 blockade in urothelial cancer. The table came from immunoSEQ multiplex PCR; TCRdb's copy has only in-frame clones and leaves some out. This table has 35,000 or so clones, around four fifths appearing once. Sequencing used PBMCs, obtained around atezolizumab (anti-PD-L1) treatment. The source of these receptors is a man aged 55 to 70 with urothelial cancer.

This rearrangement joins TRBV5-1 to TRBJ1-1; D remains unclear. Trimming took 0 bases from V and 1 from J, leaving 13 bases between them. Germline CDR1 reads SGHRS; CDR2 reads YFSETQ. CDR3 length: 16 amino acids. The CDR3 spells CASSLGRVLGNTEAFF. In DNA form, the CDR3 reads TGCGCCAGCAGCTTGGGGAGGGTTTTGGGGAACACTGAAGCTTTCTTT.

The rearrangement uses TRBV21-1 and TRBJ1-2; TRBD1, the D gene given by the table, was not confirmed from the DNA. TRBV21-1 has pseudogene status. This CDR3 region has 12 residues. CDR3 amino acids: CASTTGNYGYTF. The CDR3 coding sequence is TGTGCCAGCACTACAGGTAACTATGGCTACACCTTC.

J is TRBJ1-1 and V is TRBV5-1; a weak D match, TRBD1 (5 bases). CDR1 SGHRS and CDR2 YFSETQ come from the germline V gene. This CDR3 contains 13 residues. V dropped 2 bases and J dropped 1 base, with 6 bases sitting between them. CDR3 in amino acids: CASSFTGNTEAFF. In DNA, the CDR3 is TGCGCCAGCAGCTTCACAGGGAACACTGAAGCTTTCTTT.

This clone was observed a handful of times. The chain combines TRBV9 with TRBJ1-2; 10 bases fit TRBD1. The CDR3 runs 14 residues. V lost 4 bases to trimming and J lost 1 base; unmatched junction nucleotides: 1. Germline assignment: CDR1 SGDLS and CDR2 YYNGEE. For the CDR3, the DNA is TGTGCCAGCAGCCGGGACAGGGGTAACTATGGCTACACCTTC. Amino acid sequence: CASSRDRGNYGYTF.

The rearrangement links TRBV29-1 to TRBJ2-6; D might be TRBD1 (5 bases). From germline, CDR1 is SQVTM and CDR2 ANQGSEA. There are 16 residues in the CDR3. V dropped 0 bases and J dropped 0 bases, with 9 bases sitting between them. The CDR3 DNA is TGCAGCGTTGAAGATCGACAGTTCTCTGGGGCCAACGTCCTGACTTTC. This encodes CSVEDRQFSGANVLTF.